The 15 T cell receptor beta chains reported below all come from one sample, sequenced in a study of regulatory T cells in long-lasting Graves disease (dated by TCRdb to the early 2020s). Sample time point, as interpreted from the label and publication: persistent/refractory GD, antithyroid drugs over 5 years with positive TRAb. RNA was extracted from PBMCs in TRIzol for both TCR sequencing and RNA sequencing. Library preparation was by multiplex PCR. Sequencing took place on an Illumina HiSeq 4000. iRepertoire HTBI primers and Arm-PCR amplification of CDR3 regions were used to construct TCR beta libraries. The raw public data were reprocessed by TCRdb itself: fastp quality trimming at Q25, MiXCR clonotype calling, in-frame beta chains only. Identical CDR3 proteins give one entry, which carries the most common genes and DNA. This sample lists about 660,000 distinct CDR3 sequences; 25% to 30% were detected once. 35% to 55% of the sample belongs to the ten largest clones.

Sequenced material: peripheral blood mononuclear cells (PBMCs), taken when the disease was refractory, from a patient treated with antithyroid drugs. Source of these receptors: a female donor with Graves disease.

This clonotype was recorded many times. The V and J genes are TRBV12-3 or TRBV12-4 and TRBJ1-1; a weak D match, TRBD1 (6 bases). V lost 6 bases to trimming and J lost 5 bases, with 13 bases between them. This CDR3 comprises 13 residues. The CDR3 here is CASRNREGTEAFF. CDR3 in DNA: TGTGCCAGCAGAAACAGGGAAGGGACTGAAGCTTTCTTT.

In regard to this clonotype: One end of the junction is discordant with germline, which a read error may explain. This chain links TRBV29-1 with TRBJ2-7, with 12 nucleotides matching TRBD2. CDR3 length: 13 residues. CDR1 is SQVTM, CDR2 ANQGSEA, per germline. CDR3 sequence: CSVQGLAGYERYF. DNA of the CDR3: TGCAGCGTACAGGGACTAGCGGGCTACGAGCGGTACTTC.

The rearrangement joins TRBV5-1 to TRBJ2-7, with TRBD2 matching over 10 bases. Germline assignment: CDR1 SGHRS and CDR2 YFSETQ. Trimming at V came to 5 bases and at J to 6 bases, leaving 11 bases not matched to a gene. CDR3 size: 15 residues. The CDR3 is CASSHGTSVPLEQYF. The CDR3 coding sequence is TGCGCCAGCAGTCATGGGACTAGCGTTCCCCTCGAGCAGTACTTC.

This clonotype appeared a few times. The V and J genes are TRBV27 and TRBJ2-7; 8 bases match TRBD1. The CDR3 covers 15 residues. Trimming took 5 bases from V and 1 from J; bases not matched to a gene: 7. CDR1 is MNHEY and CDR2 is SMNVEV in the germline V gene (reference sequence). Here the CDR3 reads CASSNRQGKSYEQYF. For the CDR3, the DNA is TGTGCCAGCAGTAACCGACAGGGGAAATCCTACGAGCAGTACTTC.

This clonotype was found a few times. The chain uses TRBV6-1 and TRBJ1-2; D remains unclear. The CDR3 is made up of 15 amino acids. Trimming took off 1 base at V and 4 bases at J, with 13 bases between the two ends. Germline assignment: CDR1 MNHNS and CDR2 SASEGT. As DNA, the CDR3 is TGTGCCAGCAGTGAAGGGCGGGGAAACGGCTATGGCTACACCTTC. Protein product: CASSEGRGNGYGYTF.

This clonotype was picked up many times. V gene TRBV11-2 combines with J gene TRBJ1-2, with D possibly matching TRBD1 (5 bases). Germline assignment: CDR1 SGHAT and CDR2 FQNNGV. V was cut by 5 bases and J by 4 bases, with 8 bases left in between. This CDR3 contains 12 residues. The CDR3 DNA sequence: TGTGCCAGCAGCGATACAGGCTATGGCTACACCTTC. The encoded protein is CASSDTGYGYTF.

V and J are TRBV19 and TRBJ1-2; TRBD1 agrees at 7 bases. CDR3 length equals 14 residues. Germline V gives CDR1 LNHDA, CDR2 SQIVND (reference sequence). Trimming at V came to 7 bases and at J to 9 bases, leaving 14 bases not matched to a gene. The CDR3 reads CASKEDGTAASYTF. The CDR3 region has the DNA TGTGCCAGTAAGGAGGACGGGACAGCTGCTAGCTACACCTTC.

The chain joins TRBV6-1 to TRBJ2-7; D could derive from TRBD1 or TRBD2 (6 bases each). Deletions cut 6 bases from V and 6 bases from J, with 12 bases between. Germline V CDR1 and CDR2: MNHNS, SASEGT. The CDR3 extends over 12 amino acids. CDR3 DNA: TGTGCCAGCAGCCCGGAGGGGGGCGAGCAGTACTTC. Translation gives CASSPEGGEQYF.

CDR3 DNA: TGTGCCAGCAGAGTGCCCGGGACCAAAAACATTCAGTACTTC. Amino acids: CASRVPGTKNIQYF. This chain uses TRBV6-1 with TRBJ2-4, with D possibly matching TRBD2 (5 bases). Looked up from germline, CDR1 is MNHNS and CDR2 is SASEGT. The CDR3 totals 14 residues. V was cut by 6 bases and J by 2 bases, with 11 bases left in between.

V gene TRBV6-5 combines with J gene TRBJ2-2; 9 bases are a match to TRBD2. The CDR3 runs 15 residues. Trimming cost V 4 bases and J 5 bases; bases outside gene matches: 5. Germline CDR1 reads MNHEY; CDR2 reads SVGAGI. CDR3 residues: CASSSLAGSTGELFF. The CDR3 coding sequence is TGTGCCAGCAGTTCCCTAGCGGGAAGTACCGGGGAGCTGTTTTTT.

In DNA form, the CDR3 reads TGTGCCACCAGTGACAGGACAGGGGACACTGAAGCTTTCTTT. It codes for CATSDRTGDTEAFF. The V gene is TRBV24-1, the J gene TRBJ1-1, with 9 positions matching TRBD1. Germline lookup yields CDR1 KGHDR and CDR2 SFDVKD. Unmatched junction bases numbered 2, after V lost 4 bases and J lost 3 bases. The CDR3 is 14 residues long.

The chain joins TRBV7-2 to TRBJ1-1, with 7 nucleotides matching TRBD1. Germline V gives CDR1 SGHTA, CDR2 FQGNSA. This CDR3 has 22 residues. V gave up 1 base and J gave up 1 base; unmatched junction bases: 24. DNA of the CDR3: TGTGCCAGCAGCTTAGGCCCGGCCACAGGGGCATGGGGCCGCGGTCCGAACACTGAAGCTTTCTTT. Translating gives CASSLGPATGAWGRGPNTEAFF.

This rearrangement joins TRBV7-9 to TRBJ1-1; 7 nucleotides align to TRBD1. Trimming took 8 bases from V and 5 from J; bases not matched to a gene: 14. The germline CDR1 and CDR2 sequences are SEHNR and FQNEAQ (reference sequence). The CDR3 sequence is 15 residues long. This chain's CDR3 is CASDGRGLWGTEAFF. Written as DNA, the CDR3 is TGTGCCAGCGACGGTAGGGGGCTTTGGGGGACTGAAGCTTTCTTT.

The rearrangement uses TRBV7-9 and TRBJ1-4; 7 bases are a match to TRBD1. The CDR3 consists of 17 residues. With V trimmed by 1 base and J by 5 bases, 10 bases remained unmatched. Germline CDR1 and CDR2: SEHNR and FQNEAQ (reference sequence). The CDR3 loop reads CASSLGGAGTENEKLFF. CDR3 in DNA: TGTGCCAGCAGCTTAGGGGGTGCCGGGACAGAGAATGAAAAACTGTTTTTT.

The CDR3 here is CASSRDGTQPQHF. In nucleotides, the CDR3 is TGTGCCAGCTCAAGGGACGGCACTCAGCCCCAGCATTTT. The J gene is TRBJ1-5, the V gene TRBV18, with a weak D call TRBD1 (5 bases). Trimming removed 5 bases from V and 6 bases from J, with 11 bases in between. The CDR3 has 13 residues. Germline CDR1 reads KGHSH; CDR2 reads LQKENI.